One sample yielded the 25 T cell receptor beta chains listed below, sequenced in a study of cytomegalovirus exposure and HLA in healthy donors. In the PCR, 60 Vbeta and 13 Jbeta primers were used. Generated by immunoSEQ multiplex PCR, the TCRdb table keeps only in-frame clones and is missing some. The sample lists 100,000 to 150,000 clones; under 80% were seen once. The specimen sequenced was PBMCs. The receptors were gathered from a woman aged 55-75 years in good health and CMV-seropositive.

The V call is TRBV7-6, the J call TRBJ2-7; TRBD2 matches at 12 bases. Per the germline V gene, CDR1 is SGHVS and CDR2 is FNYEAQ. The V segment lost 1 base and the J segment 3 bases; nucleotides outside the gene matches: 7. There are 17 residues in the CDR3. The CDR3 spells CASSLDLGLAGFYEQYF. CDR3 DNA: TGTGCCAGCAGCTTAGACCTCGGACTAGCGGGATTCTACGAGCAGTACTTC.

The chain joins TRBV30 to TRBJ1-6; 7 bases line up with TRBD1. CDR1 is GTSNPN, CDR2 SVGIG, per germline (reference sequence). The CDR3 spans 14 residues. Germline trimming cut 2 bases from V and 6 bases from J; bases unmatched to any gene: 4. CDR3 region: CAWSPGQFNSPLHF. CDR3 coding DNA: TGTGCCTGGAGTCCGGGACAGTTTAATTCACCCCTCCACTTT. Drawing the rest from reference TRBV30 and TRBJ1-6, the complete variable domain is SQTIHQWPATLVQPVGSPLSLECTVEGTSNPNLYWYRQAAGRGLQLLFYSVGIGQISSEVPQNLSASRPQDRQFILSSKKLLLSDSGFYLCAWSPGQFNSPLHFGNGTRLTVT.

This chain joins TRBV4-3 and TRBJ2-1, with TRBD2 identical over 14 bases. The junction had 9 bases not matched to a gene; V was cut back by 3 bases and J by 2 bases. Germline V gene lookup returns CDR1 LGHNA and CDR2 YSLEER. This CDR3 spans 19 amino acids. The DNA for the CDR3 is TGCGCCAGCAGCCAGAGACCCGGGACTAGCGGGGGAACCTACAATGAGCAGTTCTTC. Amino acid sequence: CASSQRPGTSGGTYNEQFF.

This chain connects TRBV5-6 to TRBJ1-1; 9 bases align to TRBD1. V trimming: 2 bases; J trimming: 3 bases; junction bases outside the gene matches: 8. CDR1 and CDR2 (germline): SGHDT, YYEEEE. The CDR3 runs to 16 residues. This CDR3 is CASSLNAGTGYTEAFF. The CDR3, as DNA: TGTGCCAGCAGCTTAAACGCCGGGACAGGGTACACTGAAGCTTTCTTT. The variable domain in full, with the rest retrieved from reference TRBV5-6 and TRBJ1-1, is DAGVTQSPTHLIKTRGQQVTLRCSPKSGHDTVSWYQQALGQGPQFIFQYYEEEERQRGNFPDRFSGHQFPNYSSELNVNALLLGDSALYLCASSLNAGTGYTEAFFGQGTRLTVV.

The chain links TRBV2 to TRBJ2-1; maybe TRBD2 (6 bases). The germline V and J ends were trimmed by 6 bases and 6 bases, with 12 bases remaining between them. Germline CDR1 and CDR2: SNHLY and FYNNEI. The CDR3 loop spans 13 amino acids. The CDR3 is CASSARDFNEQFF. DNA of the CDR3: TGTGCCAGCAGCGCTCGGGACTTCAATGAGCAGTTCTTC.

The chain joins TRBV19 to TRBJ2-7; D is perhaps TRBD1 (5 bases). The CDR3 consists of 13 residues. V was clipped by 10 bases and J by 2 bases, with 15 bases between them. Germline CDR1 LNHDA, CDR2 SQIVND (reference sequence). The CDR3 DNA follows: TGTGCCACCCACGCCACAGGCGCCTACGAGCAGTACTTC. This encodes CATHATGAYEQYF.

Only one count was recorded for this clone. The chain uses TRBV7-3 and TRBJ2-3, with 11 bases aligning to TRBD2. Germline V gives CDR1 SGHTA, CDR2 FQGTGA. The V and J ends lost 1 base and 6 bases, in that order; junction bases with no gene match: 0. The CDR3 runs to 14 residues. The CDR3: CASSLRTSGDTQYF. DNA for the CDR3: TGTGCCAGCAGCTTAAGGACTAGCGGGGATACGCAGTATTTT. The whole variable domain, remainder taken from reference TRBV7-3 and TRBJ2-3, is GAGVSQTPSNKVTEKGKYVELRCDPISGHTALYWYRQSLGQGPEFLIYFQGTGAADDSGLPNDRFFAVRPEGSVSTLKIQRTERGDSAVYLCASSLRTSGDTQYFGPGTRLTVL.

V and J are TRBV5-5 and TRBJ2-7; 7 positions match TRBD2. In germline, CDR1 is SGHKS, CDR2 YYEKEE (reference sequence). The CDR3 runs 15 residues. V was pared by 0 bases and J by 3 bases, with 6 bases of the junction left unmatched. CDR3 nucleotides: TGTGCCAGCAGCTTGGTAGTACTAGCGCACTACGAGCAGTACTTC. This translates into CASSLVVLAHYEQYF.

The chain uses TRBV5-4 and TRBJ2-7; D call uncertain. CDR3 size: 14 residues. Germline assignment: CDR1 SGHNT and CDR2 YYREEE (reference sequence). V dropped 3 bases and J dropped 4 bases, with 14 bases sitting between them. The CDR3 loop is CASSSPQASYEQYF. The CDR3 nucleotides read TGTGCCAGCAGCTCACCTCAGGCTTCGTACGAGCAGTACTTC.

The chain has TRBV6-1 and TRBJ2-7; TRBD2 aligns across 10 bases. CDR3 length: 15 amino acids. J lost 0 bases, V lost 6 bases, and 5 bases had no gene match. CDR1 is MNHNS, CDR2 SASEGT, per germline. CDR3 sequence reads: CASSDSGRSSYEQYF. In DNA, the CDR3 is TGTGCCAGCAGCGATAGCGGGAGGAGCTCCTACGAGCAGTACTTC.

This CDR3 reads CASSPTRQGRESGYTF. The CDR3 region has the DNA TGTGCCAGTAGTCCTACCCGACAGGGTAGGGAAAGTGGCTACACCTTC. This rearrangement joins TRBV19 to TRBJ1-2; 7 positions agree with TRBD1. Unmatched junction bases numbered 16, after V lost 5 bases and J lost 7 bases. Per germline, CDR1 LNHDA and CDR2 SQIVND (reference sequence). The CDR3 has 16 amino acids.

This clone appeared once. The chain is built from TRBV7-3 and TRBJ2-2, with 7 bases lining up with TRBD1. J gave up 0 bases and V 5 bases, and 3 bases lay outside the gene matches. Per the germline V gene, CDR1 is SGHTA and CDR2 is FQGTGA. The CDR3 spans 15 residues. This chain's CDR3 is CASSDGTANTGELFF. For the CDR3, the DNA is TGTGCCAGCAGCGATGGGACAGCGAACACCGGGGAGCTGTTTTTT. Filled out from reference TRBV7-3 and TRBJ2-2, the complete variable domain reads GAGVSQTPSNKVTEKGKYVELRCDPISGHTALYWYRQSLGQGPEFLIYFQGTGAADDSGLPNDRFFAVRPEGSVSTLKIQRTERGDSAVYLCASSDGTANTGELFFGEGSRLTVL.

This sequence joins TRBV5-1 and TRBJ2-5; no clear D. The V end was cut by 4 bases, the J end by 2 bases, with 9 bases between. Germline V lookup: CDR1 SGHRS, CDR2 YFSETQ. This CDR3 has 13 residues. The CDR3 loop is CASSNGGQETQYF. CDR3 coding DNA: TGCGCCAGCAGCAATGGCGGACAAGAGACCCAGTACTTC.

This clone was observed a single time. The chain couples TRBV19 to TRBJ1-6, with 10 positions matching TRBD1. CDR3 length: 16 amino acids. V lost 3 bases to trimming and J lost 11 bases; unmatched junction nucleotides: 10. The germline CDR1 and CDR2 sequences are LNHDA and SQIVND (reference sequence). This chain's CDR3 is CASSIRDRGGRPPLHF. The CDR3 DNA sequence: TGTGCCAGTAGTATTAGGGACAGGGGAGGTCGGCCACCCCTCCACTTT.

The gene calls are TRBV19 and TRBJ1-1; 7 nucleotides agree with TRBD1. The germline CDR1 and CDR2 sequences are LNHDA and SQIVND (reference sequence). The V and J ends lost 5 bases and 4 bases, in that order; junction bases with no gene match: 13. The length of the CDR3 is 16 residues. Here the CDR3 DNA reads TGTGCCAGTAGTCCTGGACGACAGGGTCAGATCACTGAAGCTTTCTTT. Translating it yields CASSPGRQGQITEAFF.

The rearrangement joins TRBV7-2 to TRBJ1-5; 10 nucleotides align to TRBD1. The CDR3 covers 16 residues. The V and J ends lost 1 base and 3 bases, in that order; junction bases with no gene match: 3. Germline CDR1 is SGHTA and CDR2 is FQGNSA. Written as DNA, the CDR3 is TGTGCCAGCAGCTTAGAGGACAGGGGGTCCAATCAGCCCCAGCATTTT. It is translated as CASSLEDRGSNQPQHF.

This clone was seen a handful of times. CDR3 amino acids: CASNQWGLRDGANVLTF. CDR3 bases: TGCGCCAGCAACCAGTGGGGACTAAGGGATGGGGCCAACGTCCTGACTTTC. J is TRBJ2-6 and V is TRBV5-1; 7 nucleotides align to TRBD2. This CDR3 has 17 amino acids. CDR1 is SGHRS and CDR2 is YFSETQ in the germline V gene. V shed 6 bases and J 3 bases; nucleotides not matched to a gene: 12. Complete variable domain (other parts from reference TRBV5-1 and TRBJ2-6): KAGVTQTPRYLIKTRGQQVTLSCSPISGHRSVSWYQQTPGQGLQFLFEYFSETQRNKGNFPGRFSGRQFSNSRSEMNVSTLELGDSALYLCASNQWGLRDGANVLTFGAGSRLTVL.

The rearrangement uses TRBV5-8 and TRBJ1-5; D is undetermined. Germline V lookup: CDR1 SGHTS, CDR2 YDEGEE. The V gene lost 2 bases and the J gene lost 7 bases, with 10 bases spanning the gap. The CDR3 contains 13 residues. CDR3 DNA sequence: TGTGCCAGCAGCTTTCCTGGAGGCCAGCCCCAGCATTTT. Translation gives CASSFPGGQPQHF.

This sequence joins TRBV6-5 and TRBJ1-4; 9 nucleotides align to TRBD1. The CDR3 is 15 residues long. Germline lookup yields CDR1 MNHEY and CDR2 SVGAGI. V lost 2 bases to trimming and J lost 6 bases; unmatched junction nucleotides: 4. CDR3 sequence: CASSYGDRDHEKLFF. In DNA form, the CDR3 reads TGTGCCAGCAGTTACGGGGACAGGGACCATGAAAAACTGTTTTTT.

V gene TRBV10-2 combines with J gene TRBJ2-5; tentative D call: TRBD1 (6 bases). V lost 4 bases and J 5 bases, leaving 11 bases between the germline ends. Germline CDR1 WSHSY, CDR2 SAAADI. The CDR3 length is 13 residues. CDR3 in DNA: TGCGCCAGCAGTGCTACAGGGAAGGAGACCCAGTACTTC. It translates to CASSATGKETQYF.

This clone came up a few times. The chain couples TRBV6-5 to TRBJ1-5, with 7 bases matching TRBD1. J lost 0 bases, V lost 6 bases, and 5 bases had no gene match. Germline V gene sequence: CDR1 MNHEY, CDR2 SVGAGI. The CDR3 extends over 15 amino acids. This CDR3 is CASRIGTDSNQPQHF. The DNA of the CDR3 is TGTGCCAGCAGGATAGGGACAGATAGCAATCAGCCCCAGCATTTT.

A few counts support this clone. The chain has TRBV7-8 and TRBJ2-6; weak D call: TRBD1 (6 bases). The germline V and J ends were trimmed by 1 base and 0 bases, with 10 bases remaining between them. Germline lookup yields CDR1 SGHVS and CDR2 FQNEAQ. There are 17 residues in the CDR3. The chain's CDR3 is CASSLEGTSSGANVLTF. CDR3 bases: TGTGCCAGCAGCTTAGAAGGGACAAGCTCTGGGGCCAACGTCCTGACTTTC.

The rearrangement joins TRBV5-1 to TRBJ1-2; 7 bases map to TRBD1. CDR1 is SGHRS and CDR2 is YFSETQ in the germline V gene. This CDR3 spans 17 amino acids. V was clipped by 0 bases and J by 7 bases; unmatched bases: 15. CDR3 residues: CASSLAPESRQGVGYTF. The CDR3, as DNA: TGCGCCAGCAGCTTGGCCCCAGAGTCTAGACAGGGCGTTGGCTACACCTTC.

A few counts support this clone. CDR3 nucleotides: TGTGCCAGCAGCGGAATGGGGGGGGCCTTTCAAGCTTTCTTT. The encoded protein is CASSGMGGAFQAFF. V is TRBV9 and J is TRBJ1-1; D may be TRBD1 (6 bases). The CDR3 runs 14 residues. Trimming stripped 3 bases from V and 9 bases from J, with 18 bases between. Germline values: CDR1 SGDLS, CDR2 YYNGEE.

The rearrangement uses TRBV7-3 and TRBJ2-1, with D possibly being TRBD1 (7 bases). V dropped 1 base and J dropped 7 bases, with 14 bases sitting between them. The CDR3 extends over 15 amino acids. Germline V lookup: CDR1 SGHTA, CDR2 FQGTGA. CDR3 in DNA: TGTGCCAGCAGCTTAAGGGGGTCAGGGGGGAATGAGCAGTTCTTC. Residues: CASSLRGSGGNEQFF.